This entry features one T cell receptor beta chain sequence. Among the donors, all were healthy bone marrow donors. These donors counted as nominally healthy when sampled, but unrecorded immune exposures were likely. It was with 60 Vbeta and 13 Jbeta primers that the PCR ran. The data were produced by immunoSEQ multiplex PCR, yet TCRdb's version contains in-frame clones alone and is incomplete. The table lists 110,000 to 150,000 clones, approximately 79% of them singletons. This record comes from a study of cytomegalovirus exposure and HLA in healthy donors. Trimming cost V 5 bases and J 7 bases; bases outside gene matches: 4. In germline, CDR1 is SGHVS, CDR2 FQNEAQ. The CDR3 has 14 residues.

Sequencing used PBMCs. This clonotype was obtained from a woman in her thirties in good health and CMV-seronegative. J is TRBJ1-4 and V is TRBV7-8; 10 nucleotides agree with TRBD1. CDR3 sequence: CASSTGQGVEKLFF. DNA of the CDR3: TGTGCCAGCAGCACCGGACAGGGGGTTGAAAAACTGTTTTTT. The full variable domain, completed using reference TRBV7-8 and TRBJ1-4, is GAGVSQSPRYKVAKRGQDVALRCDPISGHVSLFWYQQALGQGPEFLTYFQNEAQLDKSGLPSDRFFAERPEGSVSTLKIQRTQQEDSAVYLCASSTGQGVEKLFFGSGTQLSVL.